This T cell receptor (beta chain) derives from a study of OX40 agonist ivuxolimab in advanced cancers. Overall study: While on treatment, patients had intravenous ivuxolimab at 0.01 to 10 mg/kg every 2 weeks. The mean age was roughly 60 years, ranging from 23 to 79, with approximately 83% of participants male. Study-level findings and limits: Partial responders dosed at 0.1-3.0 mg/kg displayed clonal expansion ranking among the lowest. Researchers report that CD8+ T cells had, on average, more expanded clones than CD4+.

Details on this clone: What it binds is not known.

Losses at the gene ends were 5 bases for V and 7 bases for J; bases not matched to a gene: 2. Per the germline V gene, CDR1 is MNHEY and CDR2 is SVGAGI. The CDR3 spans 13 residues. TCRdb's copy holds only in-frame clones and misses some; the assay was immunoSEQ multiplex PCR. The sample yields some 64,000 clones, 92% seen once. The sample consisted of CD4+ or CD8+ T cells sorted from blood, taken in a trial of the OX40 agonist ivuxolimab. The V call is TRBV6-5, the J call TRBJ2-1; 10 bases map to TRBD2. The sequence was collected from an adult with an advanced solid tumor such as melanoma, head and neck, liver or kidney cancer. The CDR3 loop reads CASSPTSGNEQFF. The CDR3 DNA follows: TGTGCCAGCAGTCCGACTAGCGGGAATGAGCAGTTCTTC.